Below are 11 T cell receptor beta chains sequenced from a single sample in a study of blood T cells in healthy people across ages. Next came a second PCR, run for about 7 to 12 cycles, which used a sample-barcoded 5' primer along with a J-beta primer mix. From the 5' RACE reads, TCRdb called clonotypes with MiXCR, one entry per CDR3 protein. This sample has over 1.5 million distinct CDR3 sequences, with 49% found just once. Sequencing was performed on blood. These TCRs come from a woman aged 40 to 49 in good health.

This clonotype showed up just once. The rearrangement uses TRBV19 and TRBJ1-2; 7 positions agree with TRBD1. Trimming cost V 3 bases and J 7 bases; bases outside gene matches: 8. Germline V gene data show CDR1 as LNHDA and CDR2 as SQIVND (reference sequence). The length of the CDR3 is 14 residues. This chain's CDR3 is CASSIPPTGCGYTF. The CDR3 nucleotides are TGTGCCAGTAGTATCCCCCCGACAGGGTGTGGCTACACCTTC.

This clonotype was counted once. The rearrangement links TRBV20-1 to TRBJ2-1, with D perhaps TRBD1 (6 bases). Germline V gene sequence: CDR1 DFQATT, CDR2 SNEGSKA (reference sequence). Between the trimmed V and J ends, which lost 5 bases and 5 bases, there was a span of 13 bases. The length of the CDR3 is 13 residues. The CDR3 DNA sequence: TGCAGTGCTCGGGACACCGCTAACAATGAGCAGTTCTTC. Amino acid sequence: CSARDTANNEQFF.

As for this clonotype: The junction shows a germline mismatch at one end, possibly a read error. The chain recombines TRBV7-9 with TRBJ2-6, with 7 bases identical to TRBD1. The CDR3 extends over 19 amino acids. In germline, CDR1 is SEHNR, CDR2 FQNEAQ (reference sequence). CDR3: CASSLMVTGTSSGANVLTF. In nucleotides, the CDR3 is TGTGCCAGCAGCTTAATGGTGACAGGGACCAGCTCTGGGGCCAACGTCCTAACTTTC. Together with reference TRBV7-9 and TRBJ2-6, the CDR3 gives the full variable domain: DTGVSQNPRHKITKRGQNVTFRCDPISEHNRLYWYRQTLGQGPEFLTYFQNEAQLEKSRLLSDRFSAERPKGSFSTLEIQRTEQGDSAMYLCASSLMVTGTSSGANVLTFGAGSRLTVL.

This clonotype has more than one count but fewer than ten. The chain is built from TRBV20-1 and TRBJ1-2; the D gene is possibly TRBD1 (5 bases). The germline CDR1 and CDR2 sequences are DFQATT and SNEGSKA (reference sequence). V dropped 3 bases and J dropped 0 bases, with 14 bases sitting between them. This CDR3 has 15 amino acids. The CDR3 loop reads CSASAPGASNYGYTF. DNA of the CDR3: TGCAGTGCTAGTGCCCCTGGGGCCTCTAACTATGGCTACACCTTC.

The chain carries TRBV12-3 or TRBV12-4 and TRBJ2-5; the D is unclear. Trimming took off 5 bases at V and 5 bases at J, with 18 bases between the two ends. The CDR3 covers 15 residues. For the CDR3, the DNA is TGTGCCAGCAGTCCGGGCCCCCCGGATGAGGAGACCCAGTACTTC. Protein product: CASSPGPPDEETQYF.

V and J are TRBV5-1 and TRBJ2-1; the D is unclear. CDR1 and CDR2 from the germline V gene are SGHRS and YFSETQ. The ends were cut back, 1 base at V and 10 bases at J, with 9 bases in the middle. This CDR3 comprises 12 residues. In DNA, the CDR3 is TGCGCCAGCAGCTTGTCCCTAGAAGAGCAGTTCTTC. Its protein is CASSLSLEEQFF. The full variable domain, with the rest looked up from reference TRBV5-1 and TRBJ2-1, is KAGVTQTPRYLIKTRGQQVTLSCSPISGHRSVSWYQQTPGQGLQFLFEYFSETQRNKGNFPGRFSGRQFSNSRSEMNVSTLELGDSALYLCASSLSLEEQFFGPGTRLTVL.

This clonotype appeared a few times. This chain connects TRBV5-1 to TRBJ2-1, with TRBD2 matching over 10 bases. The trim removed 4 bases at V and 1 base at J, leaving 8 bases unmatched. Germline V gene lookup returns CDR1 SGHRS and CDR2 YFSETQ. This CDR3 is 17 amino acids long. The CDR3, as DNA: TGCGCCAGCAGCCCGACGACAGCGGGGGGGTCCTACAATGAGCAGTTCTTC. It translates to CASSPTTAGGSYNEQFF.

The chain recombines TRBV29-1 with TRBJ2-1, with D maybe TRBD2 (6 bases). V lost 4 bases, J lost 0 bases, and 10 bases lay in between. This CDR3 is built from 14 residues. CDR1 is SQVTM, CDR2 ANQGSEA, per germline. CDR3 region: CSVALGGSYNEQFF. DNA of the CDR3: TGCAGCGTTGCATTGGGGGGCTCCTACAATGAGCAGTTCTTC.

The CDR3 reads CASSNRDLNTEEQYF. In DNA, the CDR3 is TGCGCCAGCAGCAACCGGGACCTAAATACGGAGGAGCAGTACTTC. V is TRBV5-1 and J is TRBJ2-5, with D perhaps assigned TRBD1 or TRBD2 (5 bases each). This CDR3 contains 15 residues. V was trimmed by 4 bases and J by 11 bases, leaving 24 bases between them. Germline assignment: CDR1 SGHRS and CDR2 YFSETQ.

This clonotype was counted between two and nine times. The V call is TRBV4-3, the J call TRBJ2-7; D may be TRBD2 (6 bases). The V gene's germline CDR1 is LGHNA and CDR2 YSLEER. This CDR3 comprises 15 residues. The V end lost 0 bases, the J end lost 4 bases, and 13 bases lay between the germline ends. The CDR3 nucleotides read TGCGCCAGCAGCCAAGATACGCGGGGCGGGTACGAGCAGTACTTC. This translates into CASSQDTRGGYEQYF.

The chain uses TRBV20-1 and TRBJ2-1; D may match TRBD1 or TRBD2 (6 bases each). Germline values: CDR1 DFQATT, CDR2 SNEGSKA (reference sequence). V lost 0 bases to trimming and J lost 6 bases, with 15 bases between them. This CDR3 region has 15 residues. The CDR3 region is CSARDRRGAVNEQFF. The CDR3 DNA reads as TGCAGTGCTAGAGATCGGAGGGGGGCCGTCAATGAGCAGTTCTTC.